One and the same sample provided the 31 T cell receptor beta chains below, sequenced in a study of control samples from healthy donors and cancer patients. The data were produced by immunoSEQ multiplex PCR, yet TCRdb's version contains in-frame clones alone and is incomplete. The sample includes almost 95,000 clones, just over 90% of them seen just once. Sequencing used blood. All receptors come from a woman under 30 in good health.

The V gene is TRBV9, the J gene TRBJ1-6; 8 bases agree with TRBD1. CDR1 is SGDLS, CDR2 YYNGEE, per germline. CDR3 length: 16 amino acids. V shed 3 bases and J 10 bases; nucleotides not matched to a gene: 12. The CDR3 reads CASSGTRAGGESPLHF. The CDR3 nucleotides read TGTGCCAGCAGCGGAACTAGGGCAGGGGGCGAATCACCCCTCCACTTT.

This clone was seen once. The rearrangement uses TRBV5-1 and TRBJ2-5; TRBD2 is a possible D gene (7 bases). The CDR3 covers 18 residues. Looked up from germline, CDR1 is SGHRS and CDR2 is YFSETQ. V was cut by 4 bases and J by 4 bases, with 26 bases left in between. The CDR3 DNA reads TGCGCCAGCAGCCACAACCCGGGGGCTAAGTGGGAGGGAGAGACCCAGTACTTC. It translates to CASSHNPGAKWEGETQYF.

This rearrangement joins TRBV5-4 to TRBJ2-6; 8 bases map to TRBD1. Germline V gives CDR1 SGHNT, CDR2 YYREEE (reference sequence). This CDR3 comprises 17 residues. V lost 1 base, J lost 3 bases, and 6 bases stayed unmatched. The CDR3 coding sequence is TGTGCCAGCAGCTTGACAGGGGGTCGAGGTGGGGCCAACGTCCTGACTTTC. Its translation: CASSLTGGRGGANVLTF. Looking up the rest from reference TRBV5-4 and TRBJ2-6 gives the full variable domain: ETGVTQSPTHLIKTRGQQVTLRCSSQSGHNTVSWYQQALGQGPQFIFQYYREEENGRGNFPPRFSGLQFPNYSSELNVNALELDDSALYLCASSLTGGRGGANVLTFGAGSRLTVL.

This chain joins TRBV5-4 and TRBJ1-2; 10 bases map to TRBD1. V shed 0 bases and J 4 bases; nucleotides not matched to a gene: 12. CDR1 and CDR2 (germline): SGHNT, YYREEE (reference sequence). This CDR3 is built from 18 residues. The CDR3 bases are TGTGCCAGCAGCTTGGAAATGGGGGGGACAGGGGAGGGCTATGGCTACACCTTC. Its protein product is CASSLEMGGTGEGYGYTF.

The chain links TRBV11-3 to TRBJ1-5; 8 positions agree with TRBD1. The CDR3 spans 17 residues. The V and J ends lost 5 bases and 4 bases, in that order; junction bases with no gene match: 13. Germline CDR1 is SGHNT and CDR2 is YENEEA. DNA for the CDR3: TGTGCCAGCAGCGAGGAAGACAGGGGTACCTCAAATCAGCCCCAGCATTTT. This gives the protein CASSEEDRGTSNQPQHF.

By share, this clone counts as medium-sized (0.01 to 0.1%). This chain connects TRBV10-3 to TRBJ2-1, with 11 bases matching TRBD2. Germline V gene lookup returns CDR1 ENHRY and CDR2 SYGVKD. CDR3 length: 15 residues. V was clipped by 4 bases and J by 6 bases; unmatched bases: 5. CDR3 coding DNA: TGTGCCATCAGTGTGGCGCTAGCGGGGGGCAATGAGCAGTTCTTC. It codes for CAISVALAGGNEQFF.

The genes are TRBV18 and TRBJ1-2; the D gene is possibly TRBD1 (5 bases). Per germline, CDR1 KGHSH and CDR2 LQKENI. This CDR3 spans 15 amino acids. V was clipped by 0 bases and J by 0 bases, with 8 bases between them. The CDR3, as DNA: TGTGCCAGCTCACCACCATCGACAGCTAACTATGGCTACACCTTC. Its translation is CASSPPSTANYGYTF.

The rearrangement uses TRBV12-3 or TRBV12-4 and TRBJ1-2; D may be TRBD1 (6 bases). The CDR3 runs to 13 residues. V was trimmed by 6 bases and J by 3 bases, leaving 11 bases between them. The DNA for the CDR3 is TGTGCCAGCAGCCTACGACAGGACTATGGCTACACCTTC. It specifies CASSLRQDYGYTF.

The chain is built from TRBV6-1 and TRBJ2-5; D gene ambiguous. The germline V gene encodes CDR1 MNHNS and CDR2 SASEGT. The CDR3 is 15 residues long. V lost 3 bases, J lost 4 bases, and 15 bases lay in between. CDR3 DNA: TGTGCCAGCAGTGAGGAGACGGCAGGTCCAGAGACCCAGTACTTC. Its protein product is CASSEETAGPETQYF.

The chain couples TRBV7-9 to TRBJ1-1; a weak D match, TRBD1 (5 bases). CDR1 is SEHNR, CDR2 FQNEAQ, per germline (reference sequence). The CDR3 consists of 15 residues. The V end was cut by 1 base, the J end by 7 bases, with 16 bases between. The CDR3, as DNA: TGTGCCAGCAGCTTAGGTCAGGGCGAACGAGGTGAAGCTTTCTTT. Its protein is CASSLGQGERGEAFF.

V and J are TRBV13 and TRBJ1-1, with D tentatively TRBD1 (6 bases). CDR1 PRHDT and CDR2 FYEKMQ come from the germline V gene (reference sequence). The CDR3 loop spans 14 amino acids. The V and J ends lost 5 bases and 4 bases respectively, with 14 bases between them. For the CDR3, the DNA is TGTGCCAGCAGCCGCCTACAGGGAGGCACTGAAGCTTTCTTT. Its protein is CASSRLQGGTEAFF.

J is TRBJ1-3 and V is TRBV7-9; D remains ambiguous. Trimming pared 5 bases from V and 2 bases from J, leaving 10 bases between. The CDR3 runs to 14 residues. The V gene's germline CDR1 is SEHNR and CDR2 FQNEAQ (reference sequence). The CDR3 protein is CASSPGEAGNTIYF. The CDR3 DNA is TGTGCCAGCAGCCCTGGTGAAGCTGGAAACACCATATATTTT.

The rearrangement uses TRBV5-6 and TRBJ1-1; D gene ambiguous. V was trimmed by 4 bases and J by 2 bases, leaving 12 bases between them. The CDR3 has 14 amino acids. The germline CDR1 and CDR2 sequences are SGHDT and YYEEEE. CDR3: CASSRMTSNTEAFF. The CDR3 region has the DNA TGTGCCAGCAGCCGTATGACAAGTAACACTGAAGCTTTCTTT.

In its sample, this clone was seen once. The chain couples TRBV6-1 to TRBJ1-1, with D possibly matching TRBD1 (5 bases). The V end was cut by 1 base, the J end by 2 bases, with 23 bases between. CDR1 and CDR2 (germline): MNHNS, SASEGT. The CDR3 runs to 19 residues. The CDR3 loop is CASSEVVVGDGRVNTEAFF. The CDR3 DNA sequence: TGTGCCAGCAGTGAAGTGGTAGTTGGTGACGGCAGGGTTAACACTGAAGCTTTCTTT.

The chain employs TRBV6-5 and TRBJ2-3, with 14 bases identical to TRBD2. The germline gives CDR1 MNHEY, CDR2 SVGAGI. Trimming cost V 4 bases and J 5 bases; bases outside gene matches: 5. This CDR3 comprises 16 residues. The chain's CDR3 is CASSSGLAGARDTQYF. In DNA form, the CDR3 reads TGTGCCAGCAGTTCGGGACTAGCGGGGGCGCGAGATACGCAGTATTTT.

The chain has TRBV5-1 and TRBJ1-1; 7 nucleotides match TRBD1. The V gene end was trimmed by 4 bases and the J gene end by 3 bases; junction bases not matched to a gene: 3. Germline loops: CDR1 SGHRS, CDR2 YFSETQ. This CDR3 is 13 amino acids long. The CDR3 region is CASSMTGYTEAFF. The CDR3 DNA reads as TGCGCCAGCAGCATGACAGGGTACACTGAAGCTTTCTTT.

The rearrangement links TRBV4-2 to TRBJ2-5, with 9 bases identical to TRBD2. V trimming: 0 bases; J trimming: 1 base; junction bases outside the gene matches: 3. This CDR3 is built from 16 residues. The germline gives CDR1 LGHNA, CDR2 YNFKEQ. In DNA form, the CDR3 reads TGTGCCAGCAGCCAAGAAGGCGGGGGGGGCCAAGAGACCCAGTACTTC. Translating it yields CASSQEGGGGQETQYF.

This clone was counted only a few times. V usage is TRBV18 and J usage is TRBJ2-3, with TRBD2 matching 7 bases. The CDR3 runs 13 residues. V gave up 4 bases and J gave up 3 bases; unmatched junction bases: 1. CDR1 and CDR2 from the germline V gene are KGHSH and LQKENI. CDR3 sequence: CASSRTRTDTQYF. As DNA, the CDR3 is TGTGCCAGCTCACGGACTAGAACAGATACGCAGTATTTT.

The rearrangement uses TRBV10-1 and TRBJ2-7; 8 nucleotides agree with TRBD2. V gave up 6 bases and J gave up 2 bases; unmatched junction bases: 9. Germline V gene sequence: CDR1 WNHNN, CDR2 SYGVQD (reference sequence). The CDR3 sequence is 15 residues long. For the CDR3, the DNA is TGCGCCAGCAGCCATTCCTCGGGGGGGCCCTACGAGCAGTACTTC. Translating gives CASSHSSGGPYEQYF.

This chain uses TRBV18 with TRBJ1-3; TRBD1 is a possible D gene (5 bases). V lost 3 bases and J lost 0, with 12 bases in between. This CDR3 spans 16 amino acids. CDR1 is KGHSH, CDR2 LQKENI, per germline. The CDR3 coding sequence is TGTGCCAGCTCACCTTCGACAGCGAGCTCTGGAAACACCATATATTTT. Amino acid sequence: CASSPSTASSGNTIYF.

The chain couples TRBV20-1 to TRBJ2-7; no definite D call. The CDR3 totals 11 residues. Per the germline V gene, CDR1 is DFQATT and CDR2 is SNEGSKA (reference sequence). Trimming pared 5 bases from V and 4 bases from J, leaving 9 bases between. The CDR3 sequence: CSASNLYEQYF. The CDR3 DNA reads TGCAGTGCTTCAAACCTTTACGAGCAGTACTTC.

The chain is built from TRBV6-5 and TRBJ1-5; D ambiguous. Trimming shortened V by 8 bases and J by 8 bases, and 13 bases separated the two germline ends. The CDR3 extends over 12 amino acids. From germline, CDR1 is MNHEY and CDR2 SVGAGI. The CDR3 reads CASRSGREPQHF. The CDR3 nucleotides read TGTGCCAGCCGTTCGGGCCGCGAGCCCCAGCATTTT.

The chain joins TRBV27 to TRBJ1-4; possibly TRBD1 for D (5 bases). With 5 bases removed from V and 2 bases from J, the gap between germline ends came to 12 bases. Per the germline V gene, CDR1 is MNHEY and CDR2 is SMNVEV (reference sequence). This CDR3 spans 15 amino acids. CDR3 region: CASSLAGVTNEKLFF. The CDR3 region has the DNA TGTGCCAGCAGTCTCGCGGGGGTCACTAATGAAAAACTGTTTTTT.

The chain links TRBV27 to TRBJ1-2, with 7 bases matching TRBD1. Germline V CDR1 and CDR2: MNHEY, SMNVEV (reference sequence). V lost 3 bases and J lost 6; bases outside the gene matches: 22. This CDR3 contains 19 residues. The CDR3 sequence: CASSFLGQVSWGREHGYTF. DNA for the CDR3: TGTGCCAGCAGTTTCTTAGGACAGGTCTCATGGGGCCGAGAGCATGGCTACACCTTC.

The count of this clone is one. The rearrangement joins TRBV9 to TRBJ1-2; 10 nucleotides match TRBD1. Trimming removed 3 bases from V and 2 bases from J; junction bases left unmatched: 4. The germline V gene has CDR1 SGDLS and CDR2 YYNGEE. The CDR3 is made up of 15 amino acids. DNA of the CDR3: TGTGCCAGCAGCGGTTCGGGACAGGGGAACTATGGCTACACCTTC. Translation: CASSGSGQGNYGYTF. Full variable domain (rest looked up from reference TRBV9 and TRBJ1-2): DSGVTQTPKHLITATGQRVTLRCSPRSGDLSVYWYQQSLDQGLQFLIQYYNGEERAKGNILERFSAQQFPDLHSELNLSSLELGDSALYFCASSGSGQGNYGYTFGSGTRLTVV.

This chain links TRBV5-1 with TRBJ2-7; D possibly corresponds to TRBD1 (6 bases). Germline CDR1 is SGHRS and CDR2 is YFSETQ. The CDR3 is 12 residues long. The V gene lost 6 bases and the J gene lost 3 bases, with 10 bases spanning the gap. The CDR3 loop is CASTGQLYEQYF. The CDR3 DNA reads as TGCGCCAGCACCGGACAGCTCTACGAGCAGTACTTC.

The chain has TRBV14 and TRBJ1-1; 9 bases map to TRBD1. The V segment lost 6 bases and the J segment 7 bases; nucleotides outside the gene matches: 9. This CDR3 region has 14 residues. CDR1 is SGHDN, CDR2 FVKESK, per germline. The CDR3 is CASRAEDRGLEAFF. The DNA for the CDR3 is TGTGCCAGCAGAGCCGAGGACAGGGGACTTGAAGCTTTCTTT.

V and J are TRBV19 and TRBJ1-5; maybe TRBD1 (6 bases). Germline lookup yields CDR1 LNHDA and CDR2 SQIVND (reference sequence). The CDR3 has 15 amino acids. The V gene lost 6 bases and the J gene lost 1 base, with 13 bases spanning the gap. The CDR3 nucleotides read TGTGCCAGTAGCAACCGGAGGGGGAGCAATCAGCCCCAGCATTTT. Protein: CASSNRRGSNQPQHF.

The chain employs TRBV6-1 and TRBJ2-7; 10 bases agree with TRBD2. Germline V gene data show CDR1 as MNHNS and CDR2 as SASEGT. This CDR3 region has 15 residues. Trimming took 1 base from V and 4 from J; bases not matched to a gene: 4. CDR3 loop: CASSEEASGGYEQYF. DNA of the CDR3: TGTGCCAGCAGTGAAGAGGCTAGCGGGGGATACGAGCAGTACTTC.

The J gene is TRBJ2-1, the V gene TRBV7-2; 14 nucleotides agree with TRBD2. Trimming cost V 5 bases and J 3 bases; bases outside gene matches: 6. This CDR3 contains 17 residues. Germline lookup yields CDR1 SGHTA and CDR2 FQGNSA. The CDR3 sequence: CASSLDGLAGGYNEQFF. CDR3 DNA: TGTGCCAGCAGCCTAGACGGACTAGCGGGGGGCTACAATGAGCAGTTCTTC.

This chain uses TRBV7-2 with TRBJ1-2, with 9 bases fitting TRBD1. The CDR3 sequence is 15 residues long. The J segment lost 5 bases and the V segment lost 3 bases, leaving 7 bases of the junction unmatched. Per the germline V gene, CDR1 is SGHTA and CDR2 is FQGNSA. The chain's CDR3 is CASSFFGTGRYGYTF. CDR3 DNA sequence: TGTGCCAGCAGCTTTTTTGGGACAGGGAGATATGGCTACACCTTC.